This passage covers 10 T cell receptor beta chains from one sample sequenced in a study of shared clonotypes between healthy human individuals. Produced via immunoSEQ multiplex PCR; TCRdb's table is partial and in-frame only. The table includes 2 million to 2.5 million clones, 90% to 96% detected once. Sequenced material: naive CD4+ T cells sorted from blood. The subset here: CD45RA+ positively selected. Receptor source: a man aged 18 to 30 in good health.

This clone was seen a few times. The sample contains more than one DNA sequence encoding this CDR3. This chain joins TRBV2 and TRBJ1-2; no firm D call. The V and J ends lost 3 bases and 1 base respectively, with 3 bases between them. The CDR3 length is 12 residues. The V gene's germline CDR1 is SNHLY and CDR2 FYNNEI. The CDR3 DNA is TGTGCCAGCAGTGAGGTTAACTATGGCTACACCTTC. Translated: CASSEVNYGYTF.

About this clone: The sample holds other DNA sequences that translate to the same CDR3. The chain is built from TRBV30 and TRBJ2-7, with TRBD1 identical over 8 bases. Germline-derived CDR1 and CDR2 are GTSNPN and SVGIG (reference sequence). The CDR3 totals 13 residues. V shed 1 base and J 2 bases; nucleotides not matched to a gene: 1. Here the CDR3 reads CAWSGTGPYEQYF. CDR3 sequence (DNA): TGTGCCTGGAGTGGGACAGGGCCCTACGAGCAGTACTTC.

This chain connects TRBV6-1 to TRBJ1-1; no definite D call. Germline V gene data show CDR1 as MNHNS and CDR2 as SASEGT. The CDR3 has 15 amino acids. V was pared by 2 bases and J by 0 bases, with 10 bases between. As DNA, the CDR3 is TGTGCCAGCAGTGAACAGTTTCTGATGAACACTGAAGCTTTCTTT. It translates to CASSEQFLMNTEAFF.

The chain is built from TRBV6-5 and TRBJ2-5; TRBD2 matches at 11 bases. V lost 2 bases, J lost 5 bases, and 4 bases stayed unmatched. CDR1 and CDR2 from the germline V gene are MNHEY and SVGAGI. The CDR3 spans 15 residues. The CDR3 spells CASSYRSGRAETQYF. The DNA for the CDR3 is TGTGCCAGCAGTTACCGTAGCGGGAGGGCCGAGACCCAGTACTTC.

This sequence joins TRBV5-1 and TRBJ2-1; D is possibly TRBD1 or TRBD2 (5 bases each). Germline CDR1 reads SGHRS; CDR2 reads YFSETQ. The CDR3 sequence is 18 residues long. V lost 1 base and J 4 bases, leaving 21 bases between the germline ends. The CDR3 is CASSLRDPDGAAYNEQFF. CDR3 nucleotides: TGCGCCAGCAGCTTGAGGGACCCGGACGGGGCCGCGTACAATGAGCAGTTCTTC.

The V and J genes are TRBV7-9 and TRBJ2-1, with 9 bases identical to TRBD1. Trimming took 1 base from V and 4 from J; bases not matched to a gene: 5. Per germline, CDR1 SEHNR and CDR2 FQNEAQ (reference sequence). The CDR3 is made up of 16 amino acids. CDR3 coding DNA: TGTGCCAGCAGCTTAGTTTGGACAGGGGATTACAATGAGCAGTTCTTC. Amino acids: CASSLVWTGDYNEQFF.

The chain joins TRBV10-3 to TRBJ2-3; weak D call: TRBD1 (8 bases). The ends were cut back, 5 bases at V and 5 bases at J, with 14 bases in the middle. The CDR3 covers 14 residues. CDR1 is ENHRY and CDR2 is SYGVKD in the germline V gene. The CDR3 DNA follows: TGTGCCATCAGTACGACAGGGGAGGGAGATACGCAGTATTTT. Translated, it gives CAISTTGEGDTQYF.

This clone was counted once. J is TRBJ1-2 and V is TRBV7-9; unclear D gene. The CDR3 sequence is 14 residues long. V lost 1 base and J 8 bases, leaving 14 bases between the germline ends. Germline CDR1 reads SEHNR; CDR2 reads FQNEAQ (reference sequence). The CDR3 nucleotides are TGTGCCAGCAGCTTAGTGGCTCCTATCGGGGGCTACACCTTC. This translates into CASSLVAPIGGYTF.

This clone was counted a few times. Other DNA sequences in the sample encode the same CDR3. J is TRBJ2-2 and V is TRBV5-1, with unresolved D. Trimming shortened V by 0 bases and J by 0 bases, and 6 bases separated the two germline ends. Germline lookup yields CDR1 SGHRS and CDR2 YFSETQ. The CDR3 loop spans 15 amino acids. This chain's CDR3 is CASSLDTTNTGELFF. In DNA, the CDR3 is TGCGCCAGCAGCTTGGACACGACGAACACCGGGGAGCTGTTTTTT.

The chain employs TRBV2 and TRBJ2-7; D is possibly TRBD1 (5 bases). The V end lost 6 bases, the J end lost 3 bases, and 21 bases lay between the germline ends. The CDR3 is made up of 16 amino acids. CDR1 and CDR2 from the germline V gene are SNHLY and FYNNEI. The CDR3: CASRYFGAGKNYEQYF. The CDR3 DNA follows: TGTGCCAGCAGGTACTTTGGGGCAGGGAAAAACTACGAGCAGTACTTC.